This T cell receptor (beta chain) was identified during a study of blood T cell repertoires in COVID-19. In the study overall: From the United States, Italy and Spain came samples of acute and convalescent COVID-19. T cells, B-cell-depleted T cells, or PBMCs provided the cDNA or gDNA that served as material.

Under the authors' procedure: Reference gene primer amplification in the assay estimated nucleated cell counts. TCRdb's copy holds only in-frame clones and misses some; the assay was immunoSEQ multiplex PCR. That table furnishes V, J and clone size, whereas the DNA furnished D and trimming. The table includes 100,000 to 110,000 clones, around 88% detected once. Per germline, CDR1 SGHDT and CDR2 YYEEEE. CDR3 length: 16 amino acids. After removal of 0 bases from V and 5 bases from J, the junction contained 6 bases not matched to a gene. Sequencing was done on a sample of peripheral blood. The V call is TRBV5-6, the J call TRBJ2-7; 12 bases are shared with TRBD2. This receptor was obtained from a human donor in a cohort sampled during active COVID-19. Here the CDR3 DNA reads TGTGCCAGCAGCTTGGTCGGACTAGCGGGAATCGACGAGCAGTACTTC. Its protein product is CASSLVGLAGIDEQYF. Full variable domain (rest looked up from reference TRBV5-6 and TRBJ2-7): DAGVTQSPTHLIKTRGQQVTLRCSPKSGHDTVSWYQQALGQGPQFIFQYYEEEERQRGNFPDRFSGHQFPNYSSELNVNALLLGDSALYLCASSLVGLAGIDEQYFGPGTRLTVT.